Listed below are T cell receptor beta chains from one sample, sequenced in a study of metastatic and nonmetastatic thyroid tumors. TCRdb recomputed clones from the PCR reads via MiXCR. The profile shows about 69,000 clones, around 14% of them singletons. Specimen: blood. The origin of the receptors is a male donor with papillary thyroid cancer or a benign thyroid nodule (not recorded which). Some clones in this sample may be carry-over from other donors' samples. Both conserved end residues are part of each CDR3. The order of the fields is V gene, CDR3 protein.

v_gene: TRBV7-3
CDR3aa: CASSLTCSSGGPYNEQFF

v_gene: TRBV30
CDR3aa: CAWSVLGQGAMGYTF

v_gene: TRBV12-3/TRBV12-4
CDR3aa: CASSLRSSGNTIYF

v_gene: TRBV9
CDR3aa: CASSVGQALGETQYF

v_gene: TRBV20-1
CDR3aa: CSARDGATRAMTNYGYTF

v_gene: TRBV27
CDR3aa: CASRFPGAGELFF

v_gene: TRBV6-2/TRBV6-3
CDR3aa: CASSHSGRSSEQFF

v_gene: TRBV10-3
CDR3aa: CAISGTGENTGELFF

v_gene: TRBV2
CDR3aa: CASRLTGLGTEAFF

v_gene: TRBV7-7
CDR3aa: CASSLGSGADTQYF

v_gene: TRBV29-1
CDR3aa: CSVGVGSGRVITDTQYF

v_gene: TRBV6-2/TRBV6-3
CDR3aa: CASSSLSGSPYNEQFF

v_gene: TRBV7-9
CDR3aa: CASSKTQEYTGELFF

v_gene: TRBV5-1
CDR3aa: CSSSSGGGGYGYTF

v_gene: TRBV7-3
CDR3aa: CASSLKLQGTDTQYF

v_gene: TRBV4-1
CDR3aa: CASSRRGLGAGGYTGELFF

v_gene: TRBV11-1
CDR3aa: CASSSTGSFSYNEQFF

v_gene: TRBV7-2
CDR3aa: CASSARTYGYTF

v_gene: TRBV6-2/TRBV6-3
CDR3aa: CASCEGARQYF

v_gene: TRBV9
CDR3aa: CASSSRGRTNEKLFF

v_gene: TRBV7-9
CDR3aa: CASSPGTGAYEQYF

v_gene: TRBV20-1
CDR3aa: CSAAGTENTGELFF

v_gene: TRBV25-1
CDR3aa: CASFDTGELFF

v_gene: TRBV5-1
CDR3aa: CASFGTGKDNEQFF

v_gene: TRBV19
CDR3aa: CASSMFDFEDYYGYTF

v_gene: TRBV18
CDR3aa: CASTLQGASTDTQYF

v_gene: TRBV4-3
CDR3aa: CASSQDASGNNEQFF

v_gene: TRBV20-1
CDR3aa: CTTVAELNTGELFF